This T cell receptor beta chain was found in a study of blood T cell repertoires in COVID-19 (dated by TCRdb to between 2020 and 2021). Background for the entire study: Samples from collaborators originated in the United States, Italy and Spain and spanned both the acute and convalescent phases of COVID-19. Samples were obtained from the ongoing ImmuneRACE study (first 160 participants) and from about 1,300 subjects provided by 6 global collaborators. The prospective study material was composed of cDNA or gDNA derived from T cells, B-cell-depleted T cells, or PBMCs. Where HLA class I and class II types were available, the types were taken from metadata supplied by the sample provider, not from assay-based typing. Deeply sampled blood TCRbeta repertoires from subjects exposed to, actively infected with, or recovered from COVID-19 were included in the dataset. The repertoires were released in a freely available public database intended as a resource for research on the immune response to SARS-CoV-2. Nearly every sample came with metadata listing a de-identified subject ID, COVID-19 status, age in years and sex. Beyond this particular receptor, the publication reports: How much clinical and demographic metadata was included differed by source and by participant, and the metadata was provided uncurated.

In Seattle, one collaborating source enrolled patients while the infection was active and tracked those patients longitudinally over the course of disease. The collaborating institutions used their own protocols to collect whole blood in K2EDTA tubes. For TCRbeta analysis, collaborators shipped samples as frozen whole blood, isolated PBMCs, or DNA extracted from either of those sample types. The immunoSEQ Assay, a bias-controlled multiplex PCR, was used to amplify TCRbeta CDR3 regions from genomic DNA. The study's processing was this. Within the assay, amplification of reference gene primers was used to estimate how many nucleated cells each sample contained. To quantify the absolute abundance of each unique TCRbeta CDR3 rearrangement, sequence reads were collapsed and filtered. For each sample, productive Simpson clonality was calculated by taking the square root of Simpson's diversity index across productive rearrangements. Drawn from immuneACCESS, this table holds only the in-frame rearrangements with V and J called that TCRdb kept. Clones are partly lost; checked studies trace under half to an unresolved V gene and leave the rest unexplained. Clone size and the V and J calls come from that table; the DNA yielded D and trimming. The sample includes 150,000 to 200,000 clones, with just under 90% observed a single time. Under 15% of the sample is held by the ten biggest clonotypes.

Points on this clone: The antigen it recognizes is unknown. No much larger clonotype is one base removed from it; base qualities were not supplied.

The sample was peripheral blood. The clonotype comes from a woman aged 65 to 85 with COVID-19, enrolled during active disease.

CDR3 protein: CASSLWRNGEAFF. The DNA reads as follows: TGTGCCAGCAGTTTATGGAGGAATGGTGAAGCTTTCTTT. Rearrangement joined TRBV12-3 or TRBV12-4 to TRBJ1-1; no D gene can be assigned with confidence. Including the terminal cysteine and phenylalanine, the CDR3 comprises 13 residues. Here the CDR3 DNA is all that survives: 39 bases in frame from base 1. V loses 2 bases, J loses 7 bases, and the germline ends lie 11 bases apart.